This paragraph reports one T cell receptor (beta chain). The V gene end was trimmed by 6 bases and the J gene end by 3 bases; junction bases not matched to a gene: 3. Germline V gives CDR1 MNHEY, CDR2 SVGAGI. This CDR3 contains 14 residues. This entry is derived from a study of blood T cell repertoires in COVID-19. On the study more broadly: From T cells, B-cell-depleted T cells, or PBMCs came the material, which was cDNA or gDNA.

Assay used: immunoSEQ multiplex PCR; TCRdb lists only in-frame clones, some missing. The sample lists some 81,000 clones, over 90% occurring once. Sequencing was performed on peripheral blood. This TCR came from a human donor with active COVID-19. The donor label of this sample is uncertain. J is TRBJ1-5 and V is TRBV6-5; 9 bases fit TRBD1. The CDR3: CASRDRGINQPQHF. The CDR3 nucleotides are TGTGCCAGCAGAGACAGGGGGATCAATCAGCCCCAGCATTTT.